A single sample gave rise to the 24 T cell receptor beta chains below, sequenced in a study of blood T cell repertoires in COVID-19. The method was immunoSEQ multiplex PCR; TCRdb's version includes in-frame clones alone and lacks a portion of them. The sample lists roughly 250,000 clones, around 83% occurring once. The sequenced sample consisted of peripheral blood. Source of these receptors: a woman in her sixties or seventies with active or convalescent COVID-19.

V gene TRBV6-2 or TRBV6-3 combines with J gene TRBJ1-5; 10 bases are shared with TRBD1. V shed 5 bases, J shed 1 base, and the junction held 8 bases outside the gene matches. The CDR3 has 17 amino acids. Germline CDR1 reads MNHEY; CDR2 reads SVGEGT. CDR3: CASSDRQGAFSNQPQHF. The CDR3 DNA sequence: TGTGCCAGCAGTGATCGACAGGGGGCATTCAGCAATCAGCCCCAGCATTTT.

This sequence joins TRBV2 and TRBJ2-1, with 9 positions matching TRBD1. With V trimmed by 6 bases and J by 7 bases, 4 bases remained unmatched. Germline CDR1 and CDR2: SNHLY and FYNNEI. The CDR3 extends over 13 amino acids. DNA for the CDR3: TGTGCCAGCAGGGGGACAGGGATGAATGAGCAGTTCTTC. Amino acid sequence: CASRGTGMNEQFF.

This chain links TRBV13 with TRBJ2-2; 8 positions match TRBD1. Unmatched junction bases numbered 13, after V lost 5 bases and J lost 5 bases. The germline V gene has CDR1 PRHDT and CDR2 FYEKMQ (reference sequence). The CDR3 loop spans 17 amino acids. The CDR3, as DNA: TGTGCCAGCAGCAGACTCCCGGACAGGGACTCGACCGGGGAGCTGTTTTTT. Its translation is CASSRLPDRDSTGELFF.

This chain connects TRBV10-1 to TRBJ1-1, with D possibly TRBD1 on 6 matching bases. Germline V gene sequence: CDR1 WNHNN, CDR2 SYGVQD (reference sequence). This CDR3 spans 15 amino acids. V was cut by 3 bases and J by 5 bases, with 16 bases left in between. CDR3 residues: CASSDSNLRGTEAFF. CDR3 nucleotides: TGCGCCAGCAGTGATTCAAACCTCAGGGGTACTGAAGCTTTCTTT.

This clone was found a few times. The V call is TRBV7-9, the J call TRBJ1-2, with TRBD1 as a possible D gene (6 bases). CDR1 and CDR2 (germline): SEHNR, FQNEAQ (reference sequence). The CDR3 consists of 15 residues. V gave up 3 bases and J gave up 3 bases, with 14 bases separating them. The CDR3 spells CASSFSQGVDYGYTF. The CDR3 DNA reads TGTGCCAGCAGCTTCTCACAGGGAGTAGACTATGGCTACACCTTC.

There are a few counts of this clone. The rearrangement joins TRBV6-6 to TRBJ2-3, with 9 bases fitting TRBD2. Trimming at V came to 4 bases and at J to 6 bases, leaving 11 bases not matched to a gene. This CDR3 is 16 amino acids long. Germline CDR1 MNHNY, CDR2 SVGAGI (reference sequence). The CDR3 loop reads CASSSPLAGVLDTQYF. CDR3 DNA: TGTGCCAGCAGTTCTCCCTTAGCGGGGGTCTTGGATACGCAGTATTTT.

V gene TRBV7-9 combines with J gene TRBJ2-5, with a possible D match to TRBD1 (5 bases). V was shortened by 0 bases and J by 5 bases, with 13 bases between the two germline ends. The CDR3 runs 15 residues. Germline CDR1 and CDR2: SEHNR and FQNEAQ (reference sequence). CDR3 loop: CASSLAGVLRETQYF. For the CDR3, the DNA is TGTGCCAGCAGCTTAGCAGGGGTTTTACGGGAGACCCAGTACTTC. The full variable domain, its missing parts supplied by reference TRBV7-9 and TRBJ2-5, is DTGVSQNPRHKITKRGQNVTFRCDPISEHNRLYWYRQTLGQGPEFLTYFQNEAQLEKSRLLSDRFSAERPKGSFSTLEIQRTEQGDSAMYLCASSLAGVLRETQYFGPGTRLLVL.

The chain carries TRBV6-6 and TRBJ2-5; 7 bases fit TRBD2. J was trimmed by 2 bases and V by 5 bases; bases with no gene match: 2. In germline, CDR1 is MNHNY, CDR2 SVGAGI (reference sequence). This CDR3 region has 13 residues. The DNA of the CDR3 is TGTGCCAGCAGTCAAGCGGGGCAAGAGACCCAGTACTTC. Protein: CASSQAGQETQYF.

The chain combines TRBV7-8 with TRBJ1-6; TRBD1 might be the D (6 bases). The germline gives CDR1 SGHVS, CDR2 FQNEAQ. V lost 5 bases and J lost 0, with 17 bases in between. CDR3 length: 18 residues. The CDR3 region has the DNA TGTGCCAGCAGCAGAAGTTGGACAGCAAACTCCTATAATTCACCCCTCCACTTT. Residues: CASSRSWTANSYNSPLHF.

The rearrangement joins TRBV6-6 to TRBJ2-7; TRBD2 might be the D (5 bases). The CDR3 has 14 amino acids. Germline assignment: CDR1 MNHNY and CDR2 SVGAGI (reference sequence). Deletions cut 0 bases from V and 2 bases from J, with 8 bases between. Written as DNA, the CDR3 is TGTGCCAGCAGTTACTCGGGCGGGCCCTACGAGCAGTACTTC. Translated: CASSYSGGPYEQYF.

In DNA, the CDR3 is TGTGCCTGGAGTGGGGGGGGCCTATGGCCTGAAGCTTTCTTT. Translating gives CAWSGGGLWPEAFF. The V gene is TRBV30, the J gene TRBJ1-1; D perhaps matches TRBD1 (6 bases). Between the trimmed V and J ends, which lost 1 base and 6 bases, there was a span of 15 bases. This CDR3 region has 14 residues. Germline CDR1 GTSNPN, CDR2 SVGIG (reference sequence).

This chain links TRBV3-1 (or the pseudogene TRBV3-2) with TRBJ2-3; 9 bases agree with TRBD2. This CDR3 spans 19 amino acids. V was clipped by 1 base and J by 3 bases; unmatched bases: 14. In germline, CDR1 is LGHDT, CDR2 YNNKEL (reference sequence). CDR3 residues: CASSQVLFGGGAGTDTQYF. The DNA of the CDR3 is TGTGCCAGCAGCCAAGTTTTGTTCGGCGGGGGGGCCGGGACAGATACGCAGTATTTT.

The chain combines TRBV7-2 with TRBJ2-7; possible D gene TRBD2, 5 bases. The V gene lost 5 bases and the J gene lost 0 bases, with 14 bases spanning the gap. The CDR3 totals 15 residues. CDR1 is SGHTA, CDR2 FQGNSA, per germline. CDR3 sequence: CASSPQRESSYEQYF. The CDR3 region has the DNA TGTGCCAGCAGCCCCCAACGGGAAAGCTCCTACGAGCAGTACTTC.

The chain recombines TRBV11-2 with TRBJ2-5, with TRBD2 identical over 7 bases. Trimming took 5 bases from V and 4 from J; bases not matched to a gene: 7. This CDR3 is built from 14 residues. Germline V lookup: CDR1 SGHAT, CDR2 FQNNGV. CDR3 region: CASSQRLAAETQYF. For the CDR3, the DNA is TGTGCCAGCAGCCAACGACTAGCTGCAGAGACCCAGTACTTC.

The chain joins TRBV5-1 to TRBJ1-1; the D gene is possibly TRBD1 (5 bases). V gave up 0 bases and J gave up 1 base, with 13 bases separating them. CDR1 and CDR2 from the germline V gene are SGHRS and YFSETQ. The CDR3 consists of 16 residues. The DNA of the CDR3 is TGCGCCAGCAGCTTGGCACCTGGGGCGACGAACACTGAAGCTTTCTTT. This codes for CASSLAPGATNTEAFF.

The chain is built from TRBV2 and TRBJ2-6; TRBD1 aligns across 10 bases. Per germline, CDR1 SNHLY and CDR2 FYNNEI. The CDR3 runs to 15 residues. The V and J ends lost 6 bases and 5 bases, in that order; junction bases with no gene match: 4. The CDR3 DNA sequence: TGTGCCAGCAGGACAGGGGGCGCACGGGCCAACGTCCTGACTTTC. Encoded protein: CASRTGGARANVLTF.

This clone occurred once. The V call is TRBV5-8, the J call TRBJ2-4; D unclear. The CDR3 sequence is 15 residues long. The germline gives CDR1 SGHTS, CDR2 YDEGEE. V was clipped by 4 bases and J by 8 bases, with 19 bases between them. The CDR3: CASSPGRLSWDIQYF. The DNA of the CDR3 is TGTGCCAGCAGCCCAGGAAGGCTATCCTGGGACATTCAGTACTTC.

The chain combines TRBV10-3 with TRBJ1-2; perhaps TRBD1 as D (6 bases). V was pared by 2 bases and J by 4 bases, with 11 bases between. Germline values: CDR1 ENHRY, CDR2 SYGVKD. The CDR3 covers 14 residues. CDR3 DNA: TGTGCCATCAGTGAGACAGACAGGATCTATGGCTACACCTTC. Translating it yields CAISETDRIYGYTF.

This rearrangement joins TRBV2 to TRBJ2-4; TRBD2 agrees at 10 bases. Per germline, CDR1 SNHLY and CDR2 FYNNEI. This CDR3 contains 15 residues. Trimming removed 6 bases from V and 5 bases from J; junction bases left unmatched: 7. This CDR3 reads CASRGAGGPQNIQYF. CDR3 bases: TGTGCCAGCAGGGGAGCGGGGGGGCCTCAAAACATTCAGTACTTC.

The table lists this clone with a count of one. The V call is TRBV7-2, the J call TRBJ2-4, with TRBD2 as a possible D gene (6 bases). CDR3 size: 18 residues. Germline V gene sequence: CDR1 SGHTA, CDR2 FQGNSA. V shed 1 base and J shed 0 bases, with 16 bases lying between them. Here the CDR3 reads CASSLGPRGFLAKNIQYF. As DNA, the CDR3 is TGTGCCAGCAGCTTAGGCCCGCGGGGTTTTCTAGCCAAAAACATTCAGTACTTC.

The chain employs TRBV7-3 and TRBJ2-3, with D possibly being TRBD1 (7 bases). This CDR3 has 17 amino acids. Germline CDR1 reads SGHTA; CDR2 reads FQGTGA. With 4 bases removed from V and 3 bases from J, the gap between germline ends came to 20 bases. The CDR3 nucleotides are TGTGCCAGCAGCTGGCCCCAGGGGGGCCCTAGGACAGATACGCAGTATTTT. Encoded protein: CASSWPQGGPRTDTQYF.

This chain links TRBV7-2 with TRBJ1-3; D may be TRBD1 (5 bases). This CDR3 has 14 amino acids. Germline V gene lookup returns CDR1 SGHTA and CDR2 FQGNSA. V shed 5 bases and J shed 4 bases, with 12 bases lying between them. CDR3 sequence: CASSSRVGGNTIYF. The DNA of the CDR3 is TGTGCCAGCAGCAGCAGGGTGGGGGGAAACACCATATATTTT.

In this sample, this clone turned up once. The chain employs TRBV5-4 and TRBJ2-3, with 9 bases lining up with TRBD2. Germline CDR1 and CDR2: SGHNT and YYREEE (reference sequence). Trimming took 0 bases from V and 4 from J; bases not matched to a gene: 9. CDR3 length: 17 amino acids. CDR3 loop: CASSLVPRGGAADTQYF. The CDR3 DNA reads as TGTGCCAGCAGCTTGGTTCCCCGCGGGGGGGCGGCAGATACGCAGTATTTT.

The table lists this clone with many counts. The rearrangement uses TRBV27 and TRBJ2-3; D is perhaps TRBD2 (6 bases). Per the germline V gene, CDR1 is MNHEY and CDR2 is SMNVEV (reference sequence). The V and J ends lost 9 bases and 1 base respectively, with 11 bases between them. The CDR3 consists of 13 residues. In DNA, the CDR3 is TGTGCCAGTAAATCGGGGGGCACAGATACGCAGTATTTT. Protein product: CASKSGGTDTQYF.